Presented here are 13 T cell receptor beta chains from one specimen sequenced in a study of cytomegalovirus exposure and HLA in healthy donors. Measured with immunoSEQ multiplex PCR; TCRdb has only the in-frame clones, and not every one. The sample consists of about 98,000 clones, around nine tenths of them appearing once. Material: PBMCs. The receptors were sampled from a woman younger than 45 in good health and CMV-seronegative.

V gene TRBV10-3 combines with J gene TRBJ2-1; TRBD2 agrees at 14 bases. Germline values: CDR1 ENHRY, CDR2 SYGVKD. The CDR3 spans 14 residues. Germline trimming cut 6 bases from V and 8 bases from J; bases unmatched to any gene: 3. CDR3 DNA sequence: TGTGCCATCAGCGGGACTAGCGGGAGTGATGAGCAGTTCTTC. Amino acids: CAISGTSGSDEQFF.

This chain uses TRBV28 with TRBJ1-2; a possible D gene is TRBD1 (5 bases). The ends were cut back, 1 base at V and 8 bases at J, with 11 bases in the middle. The CDR3 totals 13 residues. CDR1 is MDHEN and CDR2 is SYDVKM in the germline V gene. The CDR3 DNA is TGTGCCAGCAGTTTATTCGGGGGTGGCGGCTACACCTTC. As protein: CASSLFGGGGYTF.

V usage is TRBV4-1 and J usage is TRBJ1-4; no firm D call. CDR1 is MGHRA, CDR2 YSYEKL, per germline. V was trimmed by 4 bases and J by 0 bases, leaving 9 bases between them. The CDR3 consists of 15 residues. The chain's CDR3 is CASSPLLPTNEKLFF. The CDR3 DNA reads TGCGCCAGCAGCCCCCTGCTACCAACTAATGAAAAACTGTTTTTT.

The chain uses TRBV10-3 and TRBJ2-2, with 10 bases matching TRBD2. CDR3 length: 15 residues. V lost 7 bases and J lost 0; bases outside the gene matches: 2. The germline V gene encodes CDR1 ENHRY and CDR2 SYGVKD. As DNA, the CDR3 is TGTGCCATCACCGGACTAGCGGCGAACACCGGGGAGCTGTTTTTT. Translated, it gives CAITGLAANTGELFF.

The chain uses TRBV9 and TRBJ1-2, with a tentative D call TRBD1 (6 bases). Germline V gives CDR1 SGDLS, CDR2 YYNGEE. The CDR3 loop spans 14 amino acids. Deletions cut 2 bases from V and 8 bases from J, with 16 bases between. The CDR3 nucleotides are TGTGCCAGCAGCGTCCTCGGGGAGGGGGGAGGCTACACCTTC. Translation gives CASSVLGEGGGYTF.

The J gene is TRBJ2-7, the V gene TRBV19; TRBD2 matches at 8 bases. Germline V gene data show CDR1 as LNHDA and CDR2 as SQIVND (reference sequence). The CDR3 consists of 15 residues. V lost 5 bases, J lost 3 bases, and 9 bases stayed unmatched. The CDR3 nucleotides are TGTGCCAGTAGTGAAACTAGCGGACGATACTACGAGCAGTACTTC. Translating it yields CASSETSGRYYEQYF.

The chain employs TRBV6-6 and TRBJ2-1; tentative D call: TRBD2 (6 bases). In germline, CDR1 is MNHNY, CDR2 SVGAGI (reference sequence). The CDR3 sequence is 13 residues long. V was trimmed by 6 bases and J by 9 bases, leaving 15 bases between them. CDR3 sequence reads: CASSTKGGAEQFF. As DNA, the CDR3 is TGTGCCAGCAGCACCAAAGGCGGGGCTGAGCAGTTCTTC.

The chain links TRBV7-9 to TRBJ2-2, with 9 bases identical to TRBD2. The V segment lost 3 bases and the J segment 4 bases; nucleotides outside the gene matches: 15. The CDR3 has 19 residues. Germline CDR1 and CDR2: SEHNR and FQNEAQ (reference sequence). The CDR3 region is CASSFPYPRGSGSTGELFF. CDR3 coding DNA: TGTGCCAGCAGCTTCCCATACCCCCGGGGTAGCGGGAGCACCGGGGAGCTGTTTTTT.

The chain combines TRBV29-1 with TRBJ1-2, with D possibly matching TRBD1 (6 bases). CDR1 is SQVTM and CDR2 is ANQGSEA in the germline V gene. Trimming cost V 7 bases and J 2 bases, with 20 bases left between them. CDR3 length: 15 residues. CDR3 sequence reads: CSAGEGGPLNYGYTF. CDR3 sequence (DNA): TGCAGCGCAGGGGAGGGCGGGCCGCTAAACTATGGCTACACCTTC.

This clone occurred a few times. The rearrangement links TRBV6-6 to TRBJ1-5, with D tentatively TRBD1 (6 bases). V was trimmed by 8 bases and J by 3 bases, leaving 8 bases between them. Per the germline V gene, CDR1 is MNHNY and CDR2 is SVGAGI (reference sequence). The length of the CDR3 is 12 residues. The DNA for the CDR3 is TGTGCCAGCGGACAGCCCAATCAGCCCCAGCATTTT. Protein product: CASGQPNQPQHF.

The chain recombines TRBV7-2 with TRBJ2-3, with D unresolved. Per germline, CDR1 SGHTA and CDR2 FQGNSA. The CDR3 is 12 residues long. V was shortened by 1 base and J by 5 bases, with 4 bases between the two germline ends. This CDR3 reads CASSLDKDTQYF. As DNA, the CDR3 is TGTGCCAGCAGCTTAGATAAAGATACGCAGTATTTT.

This chain connects TRBV11-1 to TRBJ2-7; TRBD1 agrees at 11 bases. The germline V gene has CDR1 SGHAT and CDR2 FQDESV (reference sequence). The length of the CDR3 is 15 residues. Unmatched junction bases numbered 5, after V lost 1 base and J lost 6 bases. In DNA form, the CDR3 reads TGTGCCAGCAGCTTAGGGACAGGGGGCTCGGCCGAGCAGTACTTC. Protein product: CASSLGTGGSAEQYF.

The V call is TRBV5-6, the J call TRBJ2-5; D perhaps matches TRBD1 (6 bases). CDR1 and CDR2 (germline): SGHDT, YYEEEE. The CDR3 spans 14 residues. Trimming cost V 1 base and J 5 bases, with 12 bases left between them. The CDR3 region has the DNA TGTGCCAGCAGCTTGTTCCCAGGGGTGGAGACCCAGTACTTC. This codes for CASSLFPGVETQYF.